This record concerns one T cell receptor (beta chain) sequence. Its specificity is unknown. This entry comes from a study of cytomegalovirus exposure and HLA in healthy donors. Study-wide context: Unique TCRs from HLA-typed donors, some 85 million of them, were held in an early data release. Regarding the study as a whole: Across donors, most TCRs were seen rarely, yet some public ones were widespread.

The germline V and J ends were trimmed by 6 bases and 2 bases, with 7 bases remaining between them. The CDR3 is made up of 12 amino acids. The germline V gene encodes CDR1 KGHSH and CDR2 LQKENI. Researchers ran the PCR with 60 Vbeta and 13 Jbeta primers. The table came from immunoSEQ multiplex PCR; TCRdb's copy has only in-frame clones and leaves some out. The sample consists of over 140,000 clones, approximately 80% of them appearing once. The chain couples TRBV18 to TRBJ2-5, with unresolved D. The source of this sequence is a man aged 30 to 39 in good health and CMV-seropositive. The sequenced material came from PBMCs. The CDR3: CASSSGQETQYF. The CDR3 DNA sequence: TGTGCCAGCTCTTCAGGACAAGAGACCCAGTACTTC.